Following are 7 T cell receptor beta chains from one sample sequenced in a study of identical twins. TCRdb re-derived calls from the 5' RACE reads in MiXCR, one entry per CDR3 protein. The top ten clones hold less than 2% of a sample with over 550,000 distinct CDR3 sequences, about 7.6% of them seen once. The same sample was also studied in work on yellow fever vaccine responses in identical twins.

Sequenced sample: PBMCs. The receptors derive from a woman between 18 and 29 years old in good health.

This clonotype was recorded a few times. The chain is built from TRBV28 and TRBJ1-1; D is perhaps TRBD1 (6 bases). In germline, CDR1 is MDHEN, CDR2 SYDVKM. The CDR3 consists of 12 residues. V was cut by 10 bases and J by 8 bases, with 17 bases left in between. The DNA for the CDR3 is TGTGCCACCACAGGGACTCCTTCGGAAGCTTTCTTT. Translating it yields CATTGTPSEAFF. Using reference TRBV28 and TRBJ1-1 for the parts outside the CDR3, the full variable domain is DVKVTQSSRYLVKRTGEKVFLECVQDMDHENMFWYRQDPGLGLRLIYFSYDVKMKEKGDIPEGYSVSREKKERFSLILESASTNQTSMYLCATTGTPSEAFFGQGTRLTVV.

Here the CDR3 reads CASRVHSSGNTIYF. In DNA form, the CDR3 reads TGTGCCAGCAGGGTACACAGCTCTGGAAACACCATATATTTT. The V gene is TRBV2, the J gene TRBJ1-3; D is uncertain. CDR1 and CDR2 (germline): SNHLY, FYNNEI. Trimming removed 6 bases from V and 0 bases from J, with 9 bases in between. This CDR3 has 14 residues.

This clonotype was observed a single time. The chain is built from TRBV3-1 and TRBJ2-3; D call uncertain. The CDR3 runs 17 residues. Per the germline V gene, CDR1 is LGHDT and CDR2 is YNNKEL (reference sequence). The ends were cut back, 11 bases at V and 1 base at J, with 25 bases in the middle. CDR3 sequence: CACTQDWQVSRTDTQYF. CDR3 coding DNA: TGTGCCTGCACCCAAGATTGGCAGGTCAGTCGCACAGATACGCAGTATTTT.

This clonotype was recorded many times. The DNA for the CDR3 is TGTGCCAGCAGCTCCGGGTACAGTAAGGTTTCGGAGACCCAGTACTTC. It specifies CASSSGYSKVSETQYF. The chain combines TRBV28 with TRBJ2-5, with unresolved D. In germline, CDR1 is MDHEN, CDR2 SYDVKM. The CDR3 spans 16 residues. Deletions cut 6 bases from V and 5 bases from J, with 22 bases between.

The chain is built from TRBV27 and TRBJ2-2, with 11 bases that match TRBD2. Germline V gene sequence: CDR1 MNHEY, CDR2 SMNVEV (reference sequence). V lost 7 bases and J lost 0; bases outside the gene matches: 4. The CDR3 spans 16 residues. Here the CDR3 reads CASTGLAGANTGELFF. In nucleotides, the CDR3 is TGTGCCAGCACCGGACTAGCGGGTGCGAACACCGGGGAGCTGTTTTTT.

The chain employs TRBV18 and TRBJ2-7, with D unclear. Germline-derived CDR1 and CDR2 are KGHSH and LQKENI. This CDR3 has 14 residues. V was cut by 3 bases and J by 2 bases, with 11 bases left in between. The CDR3 protein is CASSPGSTPYEQYF. Written as DNA, the CDR3 is TGTGCCAGCTCACCTGGTAGCACCCCCTACGAGCAGTACTTC.

The rearrangement uses TRBV2 and TRBJ2-3; no reliable D call. This CDR3 has 11 residues. From germline, CDR1 is SNHLY and CDR2 FYNNEI. The CDR3, as DNA: TGTGCAGGCGGTCCCACAGATACGCAGTATTTT. Its translation is CAGGPTDTQYF.